This TCR beta chain was found in a study of post-analysis software for immune sequencing data. Looking at the study overall: The courses of disease that were included comprised relapsing-remitting, secondary progressive and progressive-relapsing multiple sclerosis. Study-wide results and limits: Significantly lower normalized Chao1 diversity was found in patients with multiple sclerosis relative to controls. Included in a set of about 5 TRBV segments more frequent in patients than controls were TRBV5-6, TRBV5-1 and TRBV20-1.

V lost 2 bases, J lost 6 bases, and 16 bases lay in between. This CDR3 spans 15 amino acids. Prepared TCR beta cDNA libraries contained unique molecular identifiers. TCRdb re-called the PCR reads with MiXCR, one entry per CDR3 protein. Of around 700,000 distinct CDR3 sequences in the sample, about 60% were seen once. Points on this clonotype: What it binds is not known.

V and J are TRBV12-3 or TRBV12-4 and TRBJ1-2; D uncertain. This receptor was obtained from a girl aged 2 to 10 with multiple sclerosis. The sequencing input was blood. CDR3 protein: CASSLNGDPKDGYTF. CDR3 in DNA: TGTGCCAGCAGTTTAAACGGCGATCCGAAGGATGGCTACACCTTC.